Below are 15 T cell receptor beta chains sequenced from a single sample in a study of T cells in localized non-small cell lung cancer. Only in-frame clones appear in the TCRdb table, and some are missing; sequencing was by immunoSEQ multiplex PCR. The data show around 30,000 clones, roughly three quarters seen once. The sequenced sample was peripheral blood, obtained before any cancer treatment. All receptors derive from a male donor at least 60 years old with stage II squamous cell lung carcinoma.

This clone was picked up one time. The V gene is TRBV10-3, the J gene TRBJ2-1; D may match TRBD1 or TRBD2 (5 bases each). The V and J ends lost 0 bases and 3 bases respectively, with 15 bases between them. Looked up from germline, CDR1 is ENHRY and CDR2 is SYGVKD. This CDR3 has 17 amino acids. CDR3 bases: TGTGCCATCAGTGAGTCGAAGTACCGGGACGGCTACAATGAGCAGTTCTTC. Its protein product is CAISESKYRDGYNEQFF.

This clone was counted once. The chain combines TRBV4-2 with TRBJ1-5; no clear D gene. The V end lost 2 bases, the J end lost 4 bases, and 15 bases lay between the germline ends. This CDR3 is built from 16 residues. Germline values: CDR1 LGHNA, CDR2 YNFKEQ. This chain's CDR3 is CASSQRSNTRNQPQHF. CDR3 in DNA: TGTGCCAGCAGCCAACGCTCGAATACGAGGAATCAGCCCCAGCATTTT.

The count of this clone is one. The rearrangement uses TRBV28 and TRBJ2-7, with TRBD1 matching over 11 bases. The length of the CDR3 is 14 residues. With V trimmed by 11 bases and J by 3 bases, 9 bases remained unmatched. The V gene's germline CDR1 is MDHEN and CDR2 SYDVKM. The CDR3 coding sequence is TGTGCCGTTACGGCCGGGACAGGGGGCTACGAGCAGTACTTC. It specifies CAVTAGTGGYEQYF.

This clone was counted a single time. The V gene is TRBV28, the J gene TRBJ1-1; tentative D call: TRBD1 (6 bases). This CDR3 is 15 amino acids long. Between the trimmed V and J ends, which lost 5 bases and 1 base, there was a span of 14 bases. Germline values: CDR1 MDHEN, CDR2 SYDVKM. CDR3 coding DNA: TGTGCCAGCAGTCCGTTGGACAGCCAGAACACTGAAGCTTTCTTT. The encoded protein is CASSPLDSQNTEAFF.

The chain is built from TRBV29-1 and TRBJ1-4, with 7 positions matching TRBD1. Germline trimming cut 5 bases from V and 5 bases from J; bases unmatched to any gene: 8. The CDR3 spans 14 residues. Per the germline V gene, CDR1 is SQVTM and CDR2 is ANQGSEA. The CDR3 DNA sequence: TGCAGCGTTTTAGGGGGCGCAGGGAATGAAAAACTGTTTTTT. Protein: CSVLGGAGNEKLFF.

V usage is TRBV27 and J usage is TRBJ1-1; TRBD1 agrees at 7 bases. The CDR3 is made up of 13 amino acids. V lost 3 bases, J lost 5 bases, and 3 bases stayed unmatched. Germline assignment: CDR1 MNHEY and CDR2 SMNVEV (reference sequence). The DNA of the CDR3 is TGTGCCAGCAGTTTTAGCAGGGGGACTGAAGCTTTCTTT. It encodes CASSFSRGTEAFF.

The J gene is TRBJ2-1, the V gene TRBV4-1, with D possibly matching TRBD2 (5 bases). V was pared by 10 bases and J by 2 bases, with 15 bases between. The CDR3 has 14 residues. Germline CDR1 and CDR2: MGHRA and YSYEKL. The CDR3 loop is CATQATRAYNEQFF. The CDR3 DNA sequence: TGCGCCACCCAGGCTACTAGGGCCTACAATGAGCAGTTCTTC.

The chain recombines TRBV2 with TRBJ1-5; tentative D call: TRBD1 (6 bases). The germline gives CDR1 SNHLY, CDR2 FYNNEI. Trimming removed 6 bases from V and 4 bases from J, with 13 bases in between. The CDR3 runs to 14 residues. CDR3 protein: CASSGGAFNQPQHF. In nucleotides, the CDR3 is TGTGCCAGCAGCGGGGGGGCATTTAATCAGCCCCAGCATTTT.

By share, this clone counts as large. The chain carries TRBV2 and TRBJ2-1; a weak D match, TRBD2 (6 bases). Trimming left V 3 bases short and J 0 bases short, with 9 bases between. The CDR3 spans 15 residues. CDR1 is SNHLY, CDR2 FYNNEI, per germline. The CDR3 nucleotides read TGTGCCAGCAGTGATACCGGGAGCTCCTACAATGAGCAGTTCTTC. It yields the protein CASSDTGSSYNEQFF.

This chain joins TRBV5-1 and TRBJ2-2; tentative D call: TRBD2 (6 bases). The germline CDR1 and CDR2 sequences are SGHRS and YFSETQ. The ends were cut back, 4 bases at V and 4 bases at J, with 11 bases in the middle. The CDR3 contains 14 residues. CDR3 region: CASSPTAGTGELFF. DNA for the CDR3: TGCGCCAGCAGCCCGACAGCGGGCACCGGGGAGCTGTTTTTT.

The gene calls are TRBV11-2 and TRBJ1-2; TRBD1 matches 9 bases. This CDR3 is built from 13 residues. The germline V gene encodes CDR1 SGHAT and CDR2 FQNNGV. The junction had 1 base not matched to a gene; V was cut back by 3 bases and J by 5 bases. The CDR3 DNA sequence: TGTGCCAGCAGCTTGGGACAGGGTTATGGCTACACCTTC. Its translation is CASSLGQGYGYTF.

The J gene is TRBJ1-5, the V gene TRBV15; no firm D call. The CDR3 runs to 16 residues. Germline CDR1 is LNHNV and CDR2 is YYDKDF (reference sequence). V lost 1 base and J 1 base, leaving 11 bases between the germline ends. Written as DNA, the CDR3 is TGTGCCACCAGCAGAGTCGAGGCAGCGAGCAATCAGCCCCAGCATTTT. The encoded protein is CATSRVEAASNQPQHF.

V is TRBV11-2 and J is TRBJ1-1; no clear D gene. The CDR3 is 13 residues long. V lost 5 bases and J 5 bases, leaving 12 bases between the germline ends. Germline loops: CDR1 SGHAT, CDR2 FQNNGV. The DNA of the CDR3 is TGTGCCAGCAGCCCTGGCCCAGAGACTGAAGCTTTCTTT. It translates to CASSPGPETEAFF.

The chain has TRBV5-1 and TRBJ1-6; 7 positions match TRBD1. The germline CDR1 and CDR2 sequences are SGHRS and YFSETQ. The CDR3 loop spans 15 amino acids. The V and J ends lost 0 bases and 7 bases, in that order; junction bases with no gene match: 4. CDR3 region: CASSLGQGPNSPLHF. As DNA, the CDR3 is TGCGCCAGCAGCTTGGGACAGGGCCCAAATTCACCCCTCCACTTT.

This chain joins TRBV19 and TRBJ2-7; TRBD1 aligns across 7 bases. The CDR3 extends over 14 amino acids. Looked up from germline, CDR1 is LNHDA and CDR2 is SQIVND (reference sequence). The V gene end was trimmed by 0 bases and the J gene end by 5 bases; junction bases not matched to a gene: 4. The CDR3 spells CASSIDHRGHEQYF. For the CDR3, the DNA is TGTGCCAGTAGTATAGACCACAGGGGCCACGAGCAGTACTTC.